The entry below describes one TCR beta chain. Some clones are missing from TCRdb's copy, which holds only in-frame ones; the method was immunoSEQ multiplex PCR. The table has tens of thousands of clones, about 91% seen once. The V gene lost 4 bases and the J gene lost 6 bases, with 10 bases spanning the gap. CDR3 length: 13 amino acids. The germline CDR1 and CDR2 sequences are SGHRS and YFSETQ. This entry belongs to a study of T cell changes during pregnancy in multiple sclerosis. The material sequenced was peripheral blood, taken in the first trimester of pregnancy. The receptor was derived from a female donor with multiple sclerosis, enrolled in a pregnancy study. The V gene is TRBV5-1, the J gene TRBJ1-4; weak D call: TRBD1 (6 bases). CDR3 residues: CASSPNRDEKLFF. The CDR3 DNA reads TGCGCCAGCAGCCCCAACAGGGATGAAAAACTGTTTTTT.